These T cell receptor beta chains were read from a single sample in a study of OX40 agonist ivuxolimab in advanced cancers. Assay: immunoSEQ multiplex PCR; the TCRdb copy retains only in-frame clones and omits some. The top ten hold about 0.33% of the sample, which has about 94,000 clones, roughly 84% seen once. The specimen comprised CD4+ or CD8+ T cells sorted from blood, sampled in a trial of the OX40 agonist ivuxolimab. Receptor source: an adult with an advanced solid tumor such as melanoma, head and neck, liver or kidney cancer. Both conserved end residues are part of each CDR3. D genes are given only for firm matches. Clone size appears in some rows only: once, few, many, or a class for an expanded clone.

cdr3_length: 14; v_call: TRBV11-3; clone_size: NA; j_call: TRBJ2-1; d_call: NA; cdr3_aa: CASSLGLGNNEQFF; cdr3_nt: TGTGCCAGCAGCTTAGGTCTGGGGAACAATGAGCAGTTCTTC
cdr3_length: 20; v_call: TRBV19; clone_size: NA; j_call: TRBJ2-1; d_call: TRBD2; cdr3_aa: CASRREGLAGGLGSYNEQFF; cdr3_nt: TGTGCCAGTAGGCGAGAGGGACTAGCGGGGGGGCTAGGCTCCTACAATGAGCAGTTCTTC
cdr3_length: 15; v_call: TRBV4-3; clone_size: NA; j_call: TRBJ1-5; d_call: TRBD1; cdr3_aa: CASSQDGGQNQPQHF; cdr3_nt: TGCGCCAGCAGCCAAGATGGGGGACAGAATCAGCCCCAGCATTTT
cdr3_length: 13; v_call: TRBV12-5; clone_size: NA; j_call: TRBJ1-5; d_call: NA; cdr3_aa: CASGLGENQPQHF; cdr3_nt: TGTGCTAGTGGTTTGGGAGAGAATCAGCCCCAGCATTTT
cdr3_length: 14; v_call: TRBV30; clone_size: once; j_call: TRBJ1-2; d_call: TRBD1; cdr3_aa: CAWVDRQGNYGYTF; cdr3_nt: TGTGCCTGGGTTGACCGACAGGGCAACTATGGCTACACCTTC
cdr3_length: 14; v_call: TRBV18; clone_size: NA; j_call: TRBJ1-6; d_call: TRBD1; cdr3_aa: CASSLRDRGSPLHF; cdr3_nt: TGTGCCAGCTCACTACGGGACAGGGGATCACCCCTCCACTTT
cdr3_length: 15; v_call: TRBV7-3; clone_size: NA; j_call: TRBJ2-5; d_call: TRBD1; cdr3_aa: CASSLRGGWKETQYF; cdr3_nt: TGTGCCAGCAGCTTAAGAGGGGGCTGGAAAGAGACCCAGTACTTC
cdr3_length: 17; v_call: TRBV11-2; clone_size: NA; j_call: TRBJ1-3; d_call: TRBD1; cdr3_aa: CASSPQTGGANGNTIYF; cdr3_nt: TGTGCCAGCAGCCCCCAGACAGGGGGCGCAAATGGAAACACCATATATTTT
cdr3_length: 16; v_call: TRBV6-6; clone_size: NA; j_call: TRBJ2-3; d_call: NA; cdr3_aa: CASSSRDSYSTDTQYF; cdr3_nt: TGTGCCAGCAGTAGCCGGGACTCCTATAGCACAGATACGCAGTATTTT
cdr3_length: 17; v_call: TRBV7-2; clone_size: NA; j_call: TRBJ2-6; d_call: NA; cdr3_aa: CASSLGGRSSGANVLTF; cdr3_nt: TGTGCCAGCAGCTTAGGGGGCCGGAGCTCTGGGGCCAACGTCCTGACTTTC
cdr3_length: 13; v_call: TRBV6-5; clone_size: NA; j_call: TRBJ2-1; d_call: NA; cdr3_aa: CASSPNPSNEQFF; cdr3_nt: TGTGCCAGCAGCCCAAATCCGTCCAATGAGCAGTTCTTC
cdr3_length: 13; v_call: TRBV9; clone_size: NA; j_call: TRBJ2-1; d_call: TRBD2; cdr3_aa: CASSVAGGGEQFF; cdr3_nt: TGTGCCAGCAGCGTAGCGGGGGGGGGTGAGCAGTTCTTC
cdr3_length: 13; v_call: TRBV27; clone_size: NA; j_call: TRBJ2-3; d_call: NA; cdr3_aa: CASSALDTDTQYF; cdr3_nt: TGTGCCAGCAGTGCCCTCGACACAGATACGCAGTATTTT
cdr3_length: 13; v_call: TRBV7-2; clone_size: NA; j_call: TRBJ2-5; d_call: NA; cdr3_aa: CASSRSPEETQYF; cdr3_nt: TGTGCCAGCAGCCGATCCCCCGAAGAGACCCAGTACTTC
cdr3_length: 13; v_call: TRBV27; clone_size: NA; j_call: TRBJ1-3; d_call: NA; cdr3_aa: CASSLLNGNTIYF; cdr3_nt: TGTGCCAGCAGTTTGCTTAACGGAAACACCATATATTTT
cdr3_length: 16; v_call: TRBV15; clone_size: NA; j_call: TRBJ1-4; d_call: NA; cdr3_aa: CATSRDLGGGNEKLFF; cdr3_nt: TGTGCCACCAGCAGAGATCTCGGAGGGGGAAATGAAAAACTGTTTTTT
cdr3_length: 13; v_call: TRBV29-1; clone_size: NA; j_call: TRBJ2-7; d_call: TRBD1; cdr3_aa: CSSGGQGAHEQYF; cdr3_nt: TGCAGCTCTGGGGGGCAGGGGGCTCACGAGCAGTACTTC
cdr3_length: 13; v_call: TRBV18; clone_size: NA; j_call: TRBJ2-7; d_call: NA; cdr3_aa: CASSPTSYHEQYF; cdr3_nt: TGTGCCAGCTCACCAACCAGCTACCACGAGCAGTACTTC
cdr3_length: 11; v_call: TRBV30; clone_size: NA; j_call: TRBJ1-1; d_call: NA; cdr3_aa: CAWIQNTEAFF; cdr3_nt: TGTGCCTGGATTCAGAACACTGAAGCTTTCTTT
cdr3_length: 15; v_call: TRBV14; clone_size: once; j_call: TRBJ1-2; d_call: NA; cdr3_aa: CASSQGGGRGGGYTF; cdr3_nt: TGTGCCAGCAGCCAAGGTGGGGGACGTGGAGGCGGCTACACCTTC
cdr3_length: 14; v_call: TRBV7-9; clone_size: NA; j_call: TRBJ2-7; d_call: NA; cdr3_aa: CASSQTGVAYEQYF; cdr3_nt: TGTGCCAGCAGCCAGACGGGGGTTGCCTACGAGCAGTACTTC
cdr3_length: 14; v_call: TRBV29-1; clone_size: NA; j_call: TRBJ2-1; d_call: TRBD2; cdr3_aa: CSVDRLAGADEQFF; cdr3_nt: TGCAGCGTTGACCGACTAGCGGGGGCCGATGAGCAGTTCTTC
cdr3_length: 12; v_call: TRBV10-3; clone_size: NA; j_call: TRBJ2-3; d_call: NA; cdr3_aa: CAISYSTDTQYF; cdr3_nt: TGTGCCATCAGTTATTCCACAGATACGCAGTATTTT
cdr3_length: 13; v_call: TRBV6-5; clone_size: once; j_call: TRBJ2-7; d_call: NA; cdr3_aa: CASSRVRGYEQYF; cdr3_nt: TGTGCCAGCAGCCGTGTCCGTGGTTACGAGCAGTACTTC
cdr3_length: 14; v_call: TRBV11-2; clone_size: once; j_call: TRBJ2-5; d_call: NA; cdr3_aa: CASSPGSRGETQYF; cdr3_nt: TGTGCCAGCAGCCCAGGGTCCCGAGGGGAGACCCAGTACTTC
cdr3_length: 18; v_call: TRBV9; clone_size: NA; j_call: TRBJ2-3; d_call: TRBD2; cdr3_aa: CASSVAGTSGTSTDTQYF; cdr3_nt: TGTGCCAGCAGCGTAGCTGGGACTAGCGGGACTAGCACAGATACGCAGTATTTT